Each of the 12 T cell receptor beta chains below was sequenced from the same sample in a study of patients and donors after allogeneic stem cell transplantation. TCRdb ran MiXCR on the RT-PCR reads and lists one entry per CDR3 protein. The table has 400,000 to 450,000 distinct CDR3 sequences, roughly 17% seen once. Sequenced sample: blood, either unsorted or a sorted T cell fraction (not recorded which). The receptor set was obtained from a human donor who was either an allogeneic HSCT recipient or a stem cell or donor lymphocyte infusion donor (not recorded which). It is not recorded whose cells these are; they may come from a transplant donor.

The chain links TRBV3-1 to TRBJ2-5; D ambiguous. From germline, CDR1 is LGHDT and CDR2 YNNKEL (reference sequence). The V end lost 2 bases, the J end lost 4 bases, and 5 bases lay between the germline ends. CDR3 size: 12 residues. The DNA of the CDR3 is TGTGCCAGCAGCCAACGGACAGAGACCCAGTACTTC. Its protein product is CASSQRTETQYF.

This clonotype was counted between two and nine times. The chain recombines TRBV4-3 with TRBJ2-6; 7 bases match TRBD1. The V segment lost 0 bases and the J segment 0 bases; nucleotides outside the gene matches: 8. The germline V gene has CDR1 LGHNA and CDR2 YSLEER. This CDR3 region has 19 residues. CDR3 region: CASSQDWGTVTSGANVLTF. DNA of the CDR3: TGCGCCAGCAGCCAAGATTGGGGGACAGTTACCTCTGGGGCCAACGTCCTGACTTTC.

The gene calls are TRBV5-1 and TRBJ2-6, with 12 bases fitting TRBD1. Looked up from germline, CDR1 is SGHRS and CDR2 is YFSETQ. J gave up 3 bases and V 5 bases, and 15 bases lay outside the gene matches. CDR3 length: 20 residues. The CDR3 DNA reads TGCGCCAGCAGTCACGCCCGGGGACAGGGGGCGCTTTTTGGGGCCAACGTCCTGACTTTC. This sequence encodes CASSHARGQGALFGANVLTF.

The rearrangement joins TRBV19 to TRBJ2-7; D may be TRBD1 or TRBD2 (5 bases each). V was cut by 2 bases and J by 2 bases, with 7 bases left in between. The CDR3 runs 13 residues. In germline, CDR1 is LNHDA, CDR2 SQIVND (reference sequence). The CDR3 nucleotides are TGTGCCAGTAGTATACCGGGGCCCTACGAGCAGTACTTC. Its translation: CASSIPGPYEQYF.

The chain uses TRBV30 and TRBJ1-2, with TRBD1 matching 7 bases. In germline, CDR1 is GTSNPN, CDR2 SVGIG (reference sequence). V dropped 4 bases and J dropped 7; count of bases not matched to a gene: 6. The CDR3 is 12 amino acids. The CDR3 sequence: CAWNQGDSGYTF. CDR3 sequence (DNA): TGTGCCTGGAACCAGGGGGATAGTGGCTACACCTTC. Combining the CDR3 with reference TRBV30 and TRBJ1-2 gives the whole variable domain SQTIHQWPATLVQPVGSPLSLECTVEGTSNPNLYWYRQAAGRGLQLLFYSVGIGQISSEVPQNLSASRPQDRQFILSSKKLLLSDSGFYLCAWNQGDSGYTFGSGTRLTVV.

CDR3 sequence reads: CASRPRTGPSYEQYF. The CDR3 DNA follows: TGTGCCAGCAGACCCCGGACAGGTCCCTCCTACGAGCAGTACTTC. This sequence joins TRBV12-3 or TRBV12-4 and TRBJ2-7; TRBD1 aligns across 7 bases. After removal of 6 bases from V and 0 bases from J, the junction contained 8 bases not matched to a gene. The CDR3 has 15 residues.

The V call is TRBV15, the J call TRBJ2-1, with 8 bases fitting TRBD2. CDR1 and CDR2 (germline): LNHNV, YYDKDF (reference sequence). V lost 8 bases and J lost 9; bases outside the gene matches: 12. The CDR3 loop spans 14 amino acids. The CDR3 sequence is CATCRQAGDGEQFF. CDR3 DNA sequence: TGTGCCACCTGTCGGCAAGCGGGAGATGGTGAGCAGTTCTTC.

The rearrangement joins TRBV7-9 to TRBJ2-1; the D gene could be TRBD1 or TRBD2 (5 bases each). The CDR3 consists of 13 residues. Trimming left V 5 bases short and J 7 bases short, with 12 bases between. Germline CDR1 is SEHNR and CDR2 is FQNEAQ (reference sequence). This chain's CDR3 is CASSVGTKNEQFF. The CDR3 nucleotides read TGTGCCAGCAGCGTTGGGACCAAGAATGAGCAGTTCTTC.

This clonotype was counted between two and nine times. J is TRBJ2-1 and V is TRBV5-1, with 12 bases fitting TRBD2. Germline CDR1 and CDR2: SGHRS and YFSETQ. CDR3 size: 15 residues. V lost 4 bases to trimming and J lost 7 bases; unmatched junction nucleotides: 6. Here the CDR3 reads CASSILAGGGNEQFF. The CDR3 DNA sequence: TGCGCCAGCAGCATACTAGCGGGAGGAGGTAATGAGCAGTTCTTC.

This clonotype appeared a few times. The rearrangement joins TRBV29-1 to TRBJ1-4; no definite D call. This CDR3 contains 10 residues. The germline V gene encodes CDR1 SQVTM and CDR2 ANQGSEA. Deletions cut 6 bases from V and 5 bases from J, with 4 bases between. The CDR3, as DNA: TGCAGCGTCCAAAATGAAAAACTGTTTTTT. Its protein is CSVQNEKLFF.

This chain uses TRBV6-1 with TRBJ2-7, with D possibly TRBD1 on 5 matching bases. The CDR3 loop spans 12 amino acids. V was pared by 11 bases and J by 6 bases, with 17 bases between. The germline V gene has CDR1 MNHNS and CDR2 SASEGT. CDR3: CAGALQGTEQYF. CDR3 in DNA: TGTGCCGGCGCACTGCAGGGTACCGAGCAGTACTTC.

The sample holds a few counts of this clonotype. The chain carries TRBV25-1 and TRBJ2-2; 8 bases line up with TRBD1. After removal of 4 bases from V and 6 bases from J, the junction contained 10 bases not matched to a gene. Germline assignment: CDR1 MGHDK and CDR2 SYGVNS. The CDR3 sequence is 16 residues long. This CDR3 is CASSARQGLIAGELFF. In DNA form, the CDR3 reads TGTGCCAGCAGTGCCCGACAGGGGTTGATTGCCGGGGAGCTGTTTTTT.